Listed below are T cell receptor beta chains from one sample, sequenced in a study of vaccination and CD4 T cells after COVID-19. MiXCR, applied by TCRdb to the PCR reads, yields one record per CDR3 protein. The data contain approximately 11,000 distinct CDR3 sequences, 73% of them singletons. For these TCRs, the target antigens are not known. Input material: CD4+ T cells from blood, cultured in vitro. These receptors were taken from a human donor who had recovered from COVID-19. CDR3s include the opening cysteine and the closing phenylalanine or tryptophan. D genes are given only for firm matches. Size tells how often a clone was seen (once, few, many) or the class of an expanded clone, and some rows leave it out.

CDR3nt | CDR3aa | abundance | j_gene | v_gene | d_gene
TGTGCCAGCACGAAGGGGGCTGGCAATCAGCCCCAGCATTTT | CASTKGAGNQPQHF | . | TRBJ1-5 | TRBV6-1 | TRBD1
TGCAGTGCTAGACTAGCGGGAAAAGAGACCCAGTACTTC | CSARLAGKETQYF | . | TRBJ2-5 | TRBV20-1 | TRBD2
TGTGCCACCAGCAGAGATCTGCGTCCACGCGGGGCCTATGGCTACACCTTC | CATSRDLRPRGAYGYTF | . | TRBJ1-2 | TRBV15 | .
TGCAGCCCGTGGGGGGACACTGAAGCTTTCTTT | CSPWGDTEAFF | once | TRBJ1-1 | TRBV20-1 | .
TGTGCCACCAGTGTAATGGACAGGGGGCCGCACGAGCAGTACTTC | CATSVMDRGPHEQYF | . | TRBJ2-7 | TRBV24-1 | TRBD1
TGTGCCAGCAGTGAACGACTAGCGGACCGGGGTGTGCTGTTTTTT | CASSERLADRGVLFF | once | TRBJ2-2 | TRBV2 | TRBD2
TGTGCCAGCAGCGGGACAGCGAGCTCCTATAATTCACCCCTCCACTTT | CASSGTASSYNSPLHF | . | TRBJ1-6 | TRBV6-1 | TRBD1
TGTGCCAGCAGCTTAGCCTCCGGGTCCTACGAGCAGTACTTC | CASSLASGSYEQYF | . | TRBJ2-7 | TRBV7-9 | .
TGTGCCAGCAACGATAGCAATCAGCCCCAGCATTTT | CASNDSNQPQHF | . | TRBJ1-5 | TRBV28 | .
TGTGCCAGCAGCTTAGGTGTGTCACGGACACCAAGGGGCAATGAGCAGTTCTTC | CASSLGVSRTPRGNEQFF | . | TRBJ2-1 | TRBV7-8 | .
TGTGCCAGCAGTTACTCGGAGGGACTAGCGACCGGGGAGCTGTTTTTT | CASSYSEGLATGELFF | medium-sized | TRBJ2-2 | TRBV6-5 | TRBD2
TGTGCCAGCAGTTACGGGACAGCCACTTATAGCAATCAGCCCCAGCATTTT | CASSYGTATYSNQPQHF | . | TRBJ1-5 | TRBV6-2/TRBV6-3 | TRBD1
TGTGCCAGCAGCCTCGGGGTCCGGGCGACTGAAGCTTTCTTT | CASSLGVRATEAFF | . | TRBJ1-1 | TRBV7-2 | .
TGTGCCAGCGGGCCGAGGACAAATTCCGACAATGAGCAGTTCTTC | CASGPRTNSDNEQFF | once | TRBJ2-1 | TRBV7-2 | .
TGTGCCAGCAGCCCCCGGGCAGCGATAAGCTCCTACAATGAGCAGTTCTTC | CASSPRAAISSYNEQFF | . | TRBJ2-1 | TRBV6-1 | .
TGTGCCACCAGCAGAGGAGGGACTAGTGTTTTGCACGAGCAGTACTTC | CATSRGGTSVLHEQYF | . | TRBJ2-7 | TRBV15 | TRBD2
TGTGCCTGGATGCCTTTAGGGGGCAGGGGGACCTATGGCTACACCTTC | CAWMPLGGRGTYGYTF | . | TRBJ1-2 | TRBV30 | TRBD1